A selection of T cell receptor beta chains follows, all from one sample in a study of early T cells in non-severe SARS-CoV-2 infection. TCRdb reanalysed the 5' RACE reads using MiXCR and keeps one entry per CDR3 protein. The sample has several thousand distinct CDR3 sequences, around 4.8% seen once. The sample consisted of whole blood. The receptors derive from an adult who was a healthcare worker with PCR-confirmed SARS-CoV-2 infection or an uninfected control (not recorded which). CDR3s include the opening cysteine and the closing phenylalanine or tryptophan. The order of the fields is CDR3 protein, CDR3 DNA, clone size, J gene, D gene, V gene. D genes are given only for firm matches. Clone size is given for some rows only: seen once, a few or many times, or a class if the clone is expanded.

CDR3 protein: CASSLFPDTQYF
CDR3 DNA: TGTGCCAGCAGCTTGTTTCCAGATACGCAGTATTTT
clone size: many
J gene: TRBJ2-3
D gene: NA
V gene: TRBV5-5

CDR3 protein: CASAGTGGNQPQHF
CDR3 DNA: TGTGCCAGCGCTGGGACGGGGGGCAATCAGCCCCAGCATTTT
clone size: medium-sized
J gene: TRBJ1-5
D gene: NA
V gene: TRBV19

CDR3 protein: CASSPLLAGGTDTQYF
CDR3 DNA: TGTGCCAGCAGCCCCCTCCTAGCGGGAGGCACAGATACGCAGTATTTT
clone size: medium-sized
J gene: TRBJ2-3
D gene: TRBD2
V gene: TRBV7-6

CDR3 protein: CASSLRSYGYTF
CDR3 DNA: TGTGCCAGCAGCTTACGCAGCTATGGCTACACCTTC
clone size: NA
J gene: TRBJ1-2
D gene: NA
V gene: TRBV28

CDR3 protein: CSAPRGDASGNTIYF
CDR3 DNA: TGCAGTGCCCCGAGGGGTGACGCCTCTGGAAACACCATATATTTT
clone size: many
J gene: TRBJ1-3
D gene: NA
V gene: TRBV20-1

CDR3 protein: CASSEAEWPVSSGNTIYF
CDR3 DNA: TGTGCCAGCAGTGAAGCCGAGTGGCCGGTTAGCTCTGGAAACACCATATATTTT
clone size: medium-sized
J gene: TRBJ1-3
D gene: NA
V gene: TRBV6-1

CDR3 protein: CASSPRTEMNTEAFF
CDR3 DNA: TGTGCCAGCAGCCCTAGGACAGAAATGAACACTGAAGCTTTCTTT
clone size: medium-sized
J gene: TRBJ1-1
D gene: NA
V gene: TRBV7-9

CDR3 protein: CASSLAHSYEQYF
CDR3 DNA: TGTGCCAGCAGTTTGGCCCACTCCTACGAGCAGTACTTC
clone size: many
J gene: TRBJ2-7
D gene: NA
V gene: TRBV28

CDR3 protein: CSARASGRTDTQYF
CDR3 DNA: TGCAGTGCTAGAGCTAGCGGCCGCACAGATACGCAGTATTTT
clone size: medium-sized
J gene: TRBJ2-3
D gene: TRBD2
V gene: TRBV20-1

CDR3 protein: CATSRGDTQYF
CDR3 DNA: TGTGCCACCAGCCGTGGAGATACGCAGTATTTT
clone size: medium-sized
J gene: TRBJ2-3
D gene: NA
V gene: TRBV15

CDR3 protein: CASSSPRDRVEQYF
CDR3 DNA: TGTGCCAGCAGTTCCCCCCGCGACAGGGTCGAGCAGTACTTC
clone size: medium-sized
J gene: TRBJ2-7
D gene: TRBD1
V gene: TRBV6-5

CDR3 protein: CASSATGQQPQHF
CDR3 DNA: TGTGCCAGTAGCGCGACAGGGCAACAGCCCCAGCATTTT
clone size: NA
J gene: TRBJ1-5
D gene: TRBD1
V gene: TRBV19

CDR3 protein: CASSPQDRGALEAFF
CDR3 DNA: TGTGCCAGCAGCCCACAAGACAGGGGGGCCCTAGAAGCTTTCTTT
clone size: medium-sized
J gene: TRBJ1-1
D gene: TRBD1
V gene: TRBV7-2

CDR3 protein: CASSQGARGYTF
CDR3 DNA: TGTGCCAGTTCACAGGGGGCAAGAGGCTACACCTTC
clone size: many
J gene: TRBJ1-2
D gene: TRBD1
V gene: TRBV6-5

CDR3 protein: CASSLRAGERSGANVLTF
CDR3 DNA: TGTGCCAGCAGTTTAAGGGCGGGAGAACGCTCTGGGGCCAACGTCCTGACTTTC
clone size: medium-sized
J gene: TRBJ2-6
D gene: TRBD2
V gene: TRBV12-3/TRBV12-4

CDR3 protein: CASSSRTGGAILSYEQYF
CDR3 DNA: TGTGCCAGCAGCTCCCGGACAGGGGGCGCCATCTTATCCTACGAGCAGTACTTC
clone size: many
J gene: TRBJ2-7
D gene: TRBD1
V gene: TRBV4-2

CDR3 protein: CASSLGQGARAYGYTF
CDR3 DNA: TGTGCCAGCAGCTTAGGGCAGGGGGCAAGGGCCTATGGCTACACCTTC
clone size: many
J gene: TRBJ1-2
D gene: TRBD1
V gene: TRBV7-2

CDR3 protein: CASSPDREETQYF
CDR3 DNA: TGTGCCAGCAGCCCGGACAGGGAAGAGACCCAGTACTTC
clone size: medium-sized
J gene: TRBJ2-5
D gene: TRBD1
V gene: TRBV3-1

CDR3 protein: CSASYTDSYEQYF
CDR3 DNA: TGCAGCGCTTCATATACGGACTCCTACGAGCAGTACTTC
clone size: many
J gene: TRBJ2-7
D gene: NA
V gene: TRBV29-1

CDR3 protein: CASSRTGVGNIQYF
CDR3 DNA: TGTGCCAGTAGTAGGACAGGGGTGGGAAACATTCAGTACTTC
clone size: many
J gene: TRBJ2-4
D gene: TRBD1
V gene: TRBV19

CDR3 protein: CSAGPGTDPTHTQYF
CDR3 DNA: TGCAGTGCTGGTCCCGGGACAGATCCTACCCATACGCAGTATTTT
clone size: medium-sized
J gene: TRBJ2-3
D gene: TRBD1
V gene: TRBV20-1

CDR3 protein: CASGEMGLKAFF
CDR3 DNA: TGTGCCAGCGGCGAGATGGGGTTGAAAGCTTTCTTT
clone size: medium-sized
J gene: TRBJ1-1
D gene: NA
V gene: TRBV28

CDR3 protein: CSATDLKGEQYF
CDR3 DNA: TGCAGTGCCACTGACCTAAAGGGGGAGCAGTACTTC
clone size: many
J gene: TRBJ2-7
D gene: NA
V gene: TRBV20-1

CDR3 protein: CASSFPGQNTEAFF
CDR3 DNA: TGTGCCAGCAGTTTCCCGGGACAGAACACTGAAGCTTTCTTT
clone size: medium-sized
J gene: TRBJ1-1
D gene: NA
V gene: TRBV28

CDR3 protein: CASSLGQLENTIYF
CDR3 DNA: TGCGCCAGCAGCTTGGGGCAGCTGGAAAACACCATATATTTT
clone size: many
J gene: TRBJ1-3
D gene: NA
V gene: TRBV5-1

CDR3 protein: CSARDQTGQRYEQYF
CDR3 DNA: TGCAGTGCTAGAGATCAAACAGGTCAACGGTACGAGCAGTACTTC
clone size: many
J gene: TRBJ2-7
D gene: NA
V gene: TRBV20-1

CDR3 protein: CASSLAPGANLNTDTQYF
CDR3 DNA: TGTGCCAGCAGCTTGGCACCGGGAGCCAACCTAAACACAGATACGCAGTATTTT
clone size: medium-sized
J gene: TRBJ2-3
D gene: NA
V gene: TRBV5-4

CDR3 protein: CASSTDLGEQETQYF
CDR3 DNA: TGTGCCAGCAGCACAGACCTCGGGGAACAAGAGACCCAGTACTTC
clone size: medium-sized
J gene: TRBJ2-5
D gene: NA
V gene: TRBV11-2

CDR3 protein: CASSYPLLRDTAYNEQFF
CDR3 DNA: TGTGCCAGCAGTTACCCTCTCCTCCGGGACACAGCCTACAATGAGCAGTTCTTC
clone size: few
J gene: TRBJ2-1
D gene: NA
V gene: TRBV6-6

CDR3 protein: CASSLAASGSNEQYF
CDR3 DNA: TGCGCCAGCAGCTTGGCGGCTAGCGGGAGTAACGAGCAGTACTTC
clone size: NA
J gene: TRBJ2-7
D gene: TRBD2
V gene: TRBV5-1

CDR3 protein: CATSDRTRVGTDTQYF
CDR3 DNA: TGTGCCACCAGTGATCGAACCAGGGTTGGCACAGATACGCAGTATTTT
clone size: many
J gene: TRBJ2-3
D gene: NA
V gene: TRBV24-1

CDR3 protein: CASSTTTDTQYF
CDR3 DNA: TGTGCCAGCAGCACGACCACAGATACGCAGTATTTT
clone size: NA
J gene: TRBJ2-3
D gene: NA
V gene: TRBV27

CDR3 protein: CASSSLGGYTDTQYF
CDR3 DNA: TGTGCCAGCAGTTCTCTGGGCGGATACACAGATACGCAGTATTTT
clone size: medium-sized
J gene: TRBJ2-3
D gene: NA
V gene: TRBV6-2/TRBV6-3

CDR3 protein: CASSLFSFQRDKTYNEQFF
CDR3 DNA: TGTGCCAGCAGTTTATTTTCTTTTCAGAGGGACAAGACCTACAATGAGCAGTTCTTC
clone size: many
J gene: TRBJ2-1
D gene: NA
V gene: TRBV12-3/TRBV12-4

CDR3 protein: CASSQEGNLGNTIYF
CDR3 DNA: TGCGCCAGCAGCCAAGAAGGGAATTTGGGAAACACCATATATTTT
clone size: medium-sized
J gene: TRBJ1-3
D gene: NA
V gene: TRBV4-3

CDR3 protein: CASSSPVWRDGNEQFF
CDR3 DNA: TGTGCCAGCAGCTCACCTGTATGGCGGGATGGGAATGAGCAGTTCTTC
clone size: few
J gene: TRBJ2-1
D gene: NA
V gene: TRBV7-9

CDR3 protein: CASSRGTDPNLGSGELFF
CDR3 DNA: TGTGCCAGCAGCCGGGGGACAGATCCTAACCTTGGTTCCGGGGAGCTGTTTTTT
clone size: medium-sized
J gene: TRBJ2-2
D gene: NA
V gene: TRBV11-2